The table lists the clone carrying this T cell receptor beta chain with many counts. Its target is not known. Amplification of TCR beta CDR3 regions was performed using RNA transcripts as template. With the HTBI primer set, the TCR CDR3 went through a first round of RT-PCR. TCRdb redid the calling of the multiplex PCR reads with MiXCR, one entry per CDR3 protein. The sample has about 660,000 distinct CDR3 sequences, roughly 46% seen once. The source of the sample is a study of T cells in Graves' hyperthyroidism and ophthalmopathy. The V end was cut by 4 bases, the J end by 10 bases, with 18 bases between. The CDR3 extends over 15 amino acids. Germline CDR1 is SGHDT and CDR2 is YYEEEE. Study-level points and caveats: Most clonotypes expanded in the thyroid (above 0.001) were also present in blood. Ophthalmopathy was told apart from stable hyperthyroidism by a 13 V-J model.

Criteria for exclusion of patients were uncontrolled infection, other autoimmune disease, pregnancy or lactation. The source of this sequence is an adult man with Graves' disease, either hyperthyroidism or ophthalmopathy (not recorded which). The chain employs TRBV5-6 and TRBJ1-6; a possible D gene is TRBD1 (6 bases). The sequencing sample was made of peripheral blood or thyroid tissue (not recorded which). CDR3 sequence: CASSVQTGFVSPLHF. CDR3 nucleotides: TGTGCCAGCAGCGTACAAACAGGGTTTGTCTCACCCCTCCACTTT.